These T cell receptor beta chains were read from a single sample in a study of blood T cell repertoires in COVID-19. Generated by immunoSEQ multiplex PCR, the TCRdb table keeps only in-frame clones and is missing some. The table records some 45,000 clones, approximately 83% of them present only once. Source material: peripheral blood. These TCRs come from a man older than 75 in a cohort sampled during active COVID-19. CDR3s include the opening cysteine and the closing phenylalanine or tryptophan. The D gene is left open where the match is weak. Some rows have no size entry. The others give once, few or many, or a class for an expanded clone.

few	TRBV6-7	.	TRBJ2-7	CARTGTLPHEQYF	TGTGCCAGGACCGGGACACTCCCCCACGAGCAGTACTTC
.	TRBV6-5	TRBD1	TRBJ1-3	CASRRQGAPFIPIYF	TGTGCCAGCAGAAGACAGGGAGCCCCGTTCATCCCCATATATTTT
.	TRBV3-1/TRBV3-2	TRBD1	TRBJ1-1	CASSQGTTGAGTEAFF	TGTGCCAGCAGCCAAGGCACCACAGGGGCCGGAACTGAAGCTTTCTTT
.	TRBV5-1	.	TRBJ2-5	CASSPTSSMETQYF	TGCGCCAGCAGCCCCACTAGTTCGATGGAGACCCAGTACTTC
.	TRBV3-1/TRBV3-2	TRBD1	TRBJ2-6	CASSRGQGDGANVLTF	TGTGCCAGCAGCCGGGGGCAGGGGGACGGGGCCAACGTCCTGACTTTC
.	TRBV7-9	.	TRBJ1-2	CASSRQNYGYTF	TGTGCCAGCAGTCGACAGAACTATGGCTACACCTTC
once	TRBV14	TRBD2	TRBJ2-7	CASSPARTSVSYEQYF	TGTGCCAGCAGCCCTGCCCGGACTAGCGTCTCCTACGAGCAGTACTTC
few	TRBV7-9	.	TRBJ2-2	CASSLQGKDTGELFF	TGTGCCAGCAGCTTACAGGGAAAGGACACCGGGGAGCTGTTTTTT
.	TRBV5-1	.	TRBJ2-7	CASSPHGQGIYEQYF	TGCGCCAGCAGCCCTCATGGCCAGGGGATCTACGAGCAGTACTTC
.	TRBV28	TRBD1	TRBJ1-5	CASSSFVGTGDWGNQPQHF	TGTGCCAGCAGTTCCTTCGTTGGGACAGGGGATTGGGGCAATCAGCCCCAGCATTTT
.	TRBV28	.	TRBJ2-5	CASSLAGGQETQYF	TGTGCCAGCAGTTTGGCTGGAGGCCAAGAGACCCAGTACTTC
.	TRBV18	.	TRBJ2-7	CASSETGREQYF	TGTGCCAGCTCAGAGACAGGCCGGGAGCAGTACTTC
.	TRBV21-1	.	TRBJ2-2	CASIVVGTSGVTGELFF	TGTGCCAGCATCGTAGTTGGGACTAGCGGGGTCACCGGGGAGCTGTTTTTT
.	TRBV12-3/TRBV12-4	.	TRBJ2-7	CASSLSVVGEQYF	TGTGCCAGCAGTTTGAGCGTCGTTGGCGAGCAGTACTTC
once	TRBV11-2	TRBD1	TRBJ2-7	CASSPRQGPTYEQYF	TGTGCCAGCAGCCCGAGACAGGGACCCACCTACGAGCAGTACTTC
.	TRBV19	TRBD1	TRBJ1-4	CASLTGAAATNEKLFF	TGTGCCAGCCTAACAGGGGCGGCTGCAACTAATGAAAAACTGTTTTTT
.	TRBV11-3	TRBD1	TRBJ2-7	CASSYTGGSSYEQYF	TGTGCCAGCAGCTATACAGGGGGTAGCTCCTACGAGCAGTACTTC
once	TRBV10-3	TRBD2	TRBJ2-1	CAISALLAGGFNEQFF	TGTGCCATCAGTGCCTTACTAGCGGGGGGTTTCAATGAGCAGTTCTTC
.	TRBV7-9	.	TRBJ2-5	CASNPDSSGDQYF	TGTGCCAGCAACCCTGACTCCTCTGGTGACCAGTACTTC
.	TRBV27	.	TRBJ1-1	CASSYTPGTRGNTEAFF	TGTGCCAGCAGTTACACCCCCGGGACGCGGGGGAACACTGAAGCTTTCTTT
.	TRBV6-1	TRBD1	TRBJ1-2	CASSGLPGQGSVFGGYTF	TGTGCCAGCAGTGGCCTCCCGGGACAGGGAAGTGTATTCGGCGGCTACACCTTC
once	TRBV5-1	TRBD1	TRBJ1-5	CASSFSGGGNQPQHF	TGCGCCAGCAGCTTTTCAGGGGGAGGCAATCAGCCCCAGCATTTT
.	TRBV7-9	.	TRBJ1-5	CASSPNGGNQPQHF	TGTGCCAGCAGCCCAAATGGAGGCAATCAGCCCCAGCATTTT
.	TRBV11-3	TRBD2	TRBJ2-3	CASSPASGRTDTQYF	TGTGCCAGCAGCCCCGCTAGCGGTCGCACAGATACGCAGTATTTT
.	TRBV10-1	.	TRBJ2-3	CASSDRGDSDTQYF	TGCGCCAGCAGTGACAGGGGGGACTCAGATACGCAGTATTTT
.	TRBV5-1	TRBD1	TRBJ1-4	CASSQDTGGEKLFF	TGCGCCAGCAGCCAGGATACAGGGGGCGAAAAACTGTTTTTT
.	TRBV19	TRBD2	TRBJ2-7	CASSIVAGAYEQYF	TGTGCCAGTAGTATTGTAGCGGGGGCCTACGAGCAGTACTTC
.	TRBV27	TRBD1	TRBJ2-7	CASSLYSQGATYEQYF	TGTGCCAGCAGTCTCTACTCACAGGGGGCAACCTACGAGCAGTACTTC
.	TRBV5-1	.	TRBJ2-1	CASSLPLTPSSYNEQFF	TGCGCCAGCAGCCTCCCTCTTACCCCGAGCTCCTACAATGAGCAGTTCTTC
.	TRBV2	TRBD1	TRBJ2-7	CASKGQGAYEQYF	TGTGCCAGCAAAGGACAGGGGGCCTACGAGCAGTACTTC
.	TRBV9	.	TRBJ2-3	CASSVPLGASILDTQYF	TGTGCCAGCAGCGTACCCTTAGGGGCCTCAATCCTAGATACGCAGTATTTT
.	TRBV2	.	TRBJ1-6	CASATQSSYNSPLHF	TGTGCCAGCGCGACTCAGAGCTCCTATAATTCACCCCTCCACTTT
.	TRBV28	.	TRBJ2-7	CASSSPRSFPSGDEQYF	TGTGCCAGCAGTTCACCCCGTAGTTTTCCGTCGGGGGACGAGCAGTACTTC